A single T cell receptor beta chain is shown here with its context. The germline V gene encodes CDR1 GTSNPN and CDR2 SVGIG (reference sequence). Trimming took off 3 bases at V and 2 bases at J, with 15 bases between the two ends. CDR3 length: 15 residues. This sample is drawn from a study of blood T cell repertoires in COVID-19. The data were produced by immunoSEQ multiplex PCR, yet TCRdb's version contains in-frame clones alone and is incomplete. Of 200,000 to 250,000 clones detected, 83% appear once; the ten largest clones hold roughly 1.2%. The receptor's source is a woman aged 25-40 years with COVID-19, enrolled during active disease. The source material was peripheral blood. The chain combines TRBV30 with TRBJ2-3, with D perhaps TRBD2 (6 bases). CDR3 amino acids: CAWRKSPGVTDTQYF. The CDR3 DNA is TGTGCCTGGAGGAAATCACCGGGGGTCACAGATACGCAGTATTTT.